This T cell receptor (beta chain) was captured in a study of T cells in Graves' hyperthyroidism and ophthalmopathy. Study-wide results and limits: Through a model of 13 V-J features, ophthalmopathy was separated from stable hyperthyroidism.

This clonotype has ten or more counts. Its antigen is not known. The CDR3 is made up of 15 amino acids. V was shortened by 6 bases and J by 2 bases, with 13 bases between the two germline ends. Germline lookup yields CDR1 SGHVS and CDR2 FQNEAQ. It was RNA transcripts that yielded the amplified TCR beta CDR3 regions. The study used the HTBI primer set for a first-round RT-PCR of the TCR CDR3. MiXCR was run by TCRdb on the multiplex PCR reads, yielding one entry per CDR3 protein. This sample has 250,000 to 300,000 distinct CDR3 sequences, with about 19% found just once. Diagnosis relied on clinical symptoms, serum thyroxine and TRAb, thyroid ultrasound and orbital computed tomography.

The V gene is TRBV7-8, the J gene TRBJ1-4, with a possible D match to TRBD1 (5 bases). The specimen was blood. The TCR comes from a man between 45 and 60 years old with Graves' ophthalmopathy. DNA for the CDR3: TGTGCCAGCAGTCCCGGGTGGGGGACTAATGAAAAACTGTTTTTT. Translated: CASSPGWGTNEKLFF.